The text below deals with one TCR beta chain. Its antigen is not yet known. Base qualities are not provided; no much larger clone lies one nucleotide away. This record belongs to a study of blood T cell repertoires in COVID-19 (dated by TCRdb to the early 2020s). With respect to the entire study: Samples covering the acute and convalescent phases of COVID-19 were provided by collaborators in the United States, Italy and Spain. The material from the prospective study consisted of cDNA or gDNA derived from T cells, B-cell-depleted T cells, or PBMCs. Subjects who had been exposed to COVID-19, were actively infected with it, or had recovered from it provided the deeply sampled blood TCRbeta repertoires that made up the dataset. A freely available public database, intended as a resource for researchers studying the immune response to SARS-CoV-2, is where the repertoires were released. The samples were drawn from two sources: the first 160 participants of the ongoing ImmuneRACE study, and approximately 1,300 subjects contributed by 6 global collaborators. Nearly every sample came with metadata listing a de-identified subject ID, COVID-19 status, age in years and sex. Where HLA class I and class II types were available, the types were taken from metadata supplied by the sample provider, not from assay-based typing.

TCRbeta CDR3 regions were amplified from genomic DNA using the immunoSEQ Assay, a bias-controlled multiplex PCR. On the study's bioinformatics: Nucleated cell counts per sample were estimated from amplification of reference gene primers within the assay. To quantify the absolute abundance of each unique TCRbeta CDR3 rearrangement, sequence reads were collapsed and filtered. Productive Simpson clonality was computed per sample as the square root of Simpson's diversity index over productive rearrangements. This immuneACCESS table, as held by TCRdb, lists in-frame sequences with V and J called but not all clones. Of the missing ones, under half trace to an unresolved V gene in checked studies; the others have no known cause. D and trimming come from the DNA, and the V and J calls and clone size come from that table. For this sample the table gives some 120,000 clones, of which around 89% were detected only once. The top ten constitute about 1.6% of the sample.

The CDR3 has 14 amino acids, counting the end cysteine and phenylalanine. Only the CDR3 DNA is retained, 42 bases long and in frame from the first base. From the germline V gene, CDR1 is SNHLY and CDR2 is FYNNEI. The germline V end is reduced by 10 bases and the J end by 0 bases; junction bases left unmatched: 5. Each collaborating institution followed its own protocols to collect whole blood in K2EDTA tubes. Collaborator samples were shipped for TCRbeta analysis as frozen whole blood, isolated PBMCs, or DNA extracted from either sample type. What the study reported, not specific to this receptor: The quantity of clinical and demographic metadata differed by source and by participant and was supplied without curation.

This TCR came from a human donor in a cohort sampled during active COVID-19. The chain is assembled from TRBV2 and TRBJ2-1; the junction holds 8 bases that match TRBD1. The sequencing sample was made of peripheral blood. The bases read TGTGCCACCAGACAGGGGCCCTCCTACAATGAGCAGTTCTTC. Translated, this is CATRQGPSYNEQFF.